A selection of T cell receptor beta chains follows, all from one sample in a study of T-cell memory formation after mild COVID-19. TCRdb independently ran MiXCR on the 5' RACE reads; one entry per CDR3 protein. The sample includes hundreds of thousands of distinct CDR3 sequences, roughly 15% of them seen just once. The material sequenced was PBMCs or a T cell subset sorted from them (not recorded which). These receptors came from a man between 18 and 35 years old who had mild COVID-19 (a few samples of this study predate the infection). Cell type and time point are not known. Both conserved end residues are trimmed from each CDR3. Fields, in order: clone size, J gene, V gene, CDR3 protein. The listing skips clone size in some rows; elsewhere it reads once, few, many or a size class.

NA	TRBJ2-7	TRBV6-2/TRBV6-3	ASSYGSLWGYEQY
NA	TRBJ2-4	TRBV11-3	ASSEGRGKNIQY
NA	TRBJ2-6	TRBV4-1	ASSQGAGANVLT
few	TRBJ2-7	TRBV20-1	SARVQGSYEQY
NA	TRBJ1-4	TRBV7-9	ASRLQGGEKLF
few	TRBJ1-1	TRBV29-1	STQGMNTEAF
NA	TRBJ2-1	TRBV20-1	SARVRANEQF
few	TRBJ1-2	TRBV4-1	ASSQVDGEASRYT
NA	TRBJ2-5	TRBV6-2/TRBV6-3	ASTQRAVQETQY
few	TRBJ2-7	TRBV4-2	ASSQDYVPYEQY
many	TRBJ2-2	TRBV5-1	ASSPLASGNTGELF
NA	TRBJ2-7	TRBV4-1	ASSQTPGLDYEQY
once	TRBJ1-1	TRBV4-3	ASSQETVMNTEAF
few	TRBJ2-5	TRBV5-7	ASSSQGCQY
many	TRBJ2-7	TRBV4-1	ASSGNFYEQY
few	TRBJ1-1	TRBV20-1	SARVGLLMNTEAF
few	TRBJ2-5	TRBV5-1	ASSSPGGTETQY
NA	TRBJ1-1	TRBV11-2	ASSLAGAQNTEAF
few	TRBJ1-1	TRBV29-1	SVGKTGQGAQAF
NA	TRBJ1-5	TRBV20-1	SSPAGNRVRGQPQH
few	TRBJ1-4	TRBV7-9	ASSPIGDGEKLF
NA	TRBJ1-1	TRBV2	ASSERGTEAF
many	TRBJ2-7	TRBV4-2	ASSQETSRSSGGSEQY
few	TRBJ2-1	TRBV12-3/TRBV12-4	ASSPRASSLTYNEQF
NA	TRBJ2-1	TRBV5-1	ASSLRRGGNNEQF
NA	TRBJ2-2	TRBV4-2	ASSQGDWTQNTGELF
few	TRBJ1-3	TRBV11-2	ASSPIGTAGNTIY
NA	TRBJ2-1	TRBV20-1	SGSLAGDYNEQF
few	TRBJ2-1	TRBV12-3/TRBV12-4	ASSLRVRGLLASSYNEQF
few	TRBJ2-7	TRBV7-9	ASRRVPSYEQY
NA	TRBJ2-2	TRBV6-5	ASSYSLAYINTGELF
few	TRBJ2-1	TRBV2	ASDGGGDEQF
NA	TRBJ2-7	TRBV7-9	ASSLDIMWF
few	TRBJ1-1	TRBV5-1	ASSLGPGSMNTEAF
NA	TRBJ2-1	TRBV6-2/TRBV6-3	ASRMSENRVYEQF
few	TRBJ1-6	TRBV10-3	APLDRDNSPLH
few	TRBJ2-1	TRBV5-6	ASRKRGPSSNEQF
few	TRBJ2-7	TRBV5-1	ASSLGLAGINEQY
NA	TRBJ2-7	TRBV10-1	ASSETGAYEQY
NA	TRBJ2-5	TRBV12-5	ASGKASGGSEETQY
NA	TRBJ2-2	TRBV11-3	ASSTPTGGGTGELF
NA	TRBJ2-1	TRBV27	ASSLTAGGNTRSNEQF
few	TRBJ1-1	TRBV18	ASSPRGEINTEAF
few	TRBJ2-1	TRBV6-5	ASSRGGTASYNEQF
NA	TRBJ1-5	TRBV4-2	ASSQNPGTGGDEPQH
few	TRBJ1-2	TRBV20-1	SATPGQTTRYGYT
NA	TRBJ1-2	TRBV24-1	ATSAGFDYGYT
NA	TRBJ1-5	TRBV5-8	ASSLGDRVQPQH
NA	TRBJ1-2	TRBV6-5	ASSYSSALYGYT
NA	TRBJ1-2	TRBV20-1	SARDGSYGYT
NA	TRBJ2-5	TRBV7-2	ASSLGGAGAETQY
few	TRBJ1-1	TRBV7-2	ASSTYSLNTEAF
few	TRBJ2-3	TRBV5-6	ASSPRGATDTQY
NA	TRBJ2-2	TRBV10-3	AIRARTGENTGELF
NA	TRBJ1-4	TRBV2	ASRGDRGNEKLF
few	TRBJ2-3	TRBV6-1	ASTLGGTDTQY
NA	TRBJ2-5	TRBV10-3	AIRGQGGETQY
NA	TRBJ1-4	TRBV12-3/TRBV12-4	ASSLEGRPRF